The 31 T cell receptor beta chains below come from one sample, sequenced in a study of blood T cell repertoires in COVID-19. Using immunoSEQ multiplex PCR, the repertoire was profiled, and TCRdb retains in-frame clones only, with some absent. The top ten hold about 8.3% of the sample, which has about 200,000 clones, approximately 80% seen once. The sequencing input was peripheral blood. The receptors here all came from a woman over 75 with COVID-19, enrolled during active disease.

CDR3 in DNA: TGTGCCAGCAGGTTCCTAGCGGGAGGAGAGACCCAGTACTTC. This translates into CASRFLAGGETQYF. V and J are TRBV2 and TRBJ2-5; 11 bases agree with TRBD2. Germline V gives CDR1 SNHLY, CDR2 FYNNEI. The CDR3 is 14 residues long. V was pared by 6 bases and J by 4 bases, with 4 bases of the junction left unmatched.

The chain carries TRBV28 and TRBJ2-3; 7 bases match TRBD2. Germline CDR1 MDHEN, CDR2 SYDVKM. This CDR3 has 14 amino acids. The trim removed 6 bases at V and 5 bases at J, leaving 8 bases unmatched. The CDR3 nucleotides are TGTGCCAGCAGGGGGGGGTCTCTAAGAGATACGCAGTATTTT. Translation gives CASRGGSLRDTQYF.

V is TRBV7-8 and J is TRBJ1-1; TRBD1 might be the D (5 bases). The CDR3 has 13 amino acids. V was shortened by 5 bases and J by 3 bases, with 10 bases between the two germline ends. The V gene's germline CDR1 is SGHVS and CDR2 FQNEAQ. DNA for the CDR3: TGTGCCAGCAGCAACGCGGGGGACACTGAAGCTTTCTTT. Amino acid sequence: CASSNAGDTEAFF.

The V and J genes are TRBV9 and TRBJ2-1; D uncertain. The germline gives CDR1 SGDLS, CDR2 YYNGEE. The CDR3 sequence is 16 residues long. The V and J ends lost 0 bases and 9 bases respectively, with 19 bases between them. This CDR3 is CASSVAPVLTSGEQFF. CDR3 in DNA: TGTGCCAGCAGCGTAGCGCCAGTTCTTACTTCGGGTGAGCAGTTCTTC.

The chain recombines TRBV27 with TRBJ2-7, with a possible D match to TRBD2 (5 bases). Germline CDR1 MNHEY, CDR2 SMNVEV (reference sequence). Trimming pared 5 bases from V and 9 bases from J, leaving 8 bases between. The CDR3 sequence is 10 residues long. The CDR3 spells CASSPRGQYF. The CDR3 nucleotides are TGTGCCAGCAGTCCACGGGGGCAGTACTTC.

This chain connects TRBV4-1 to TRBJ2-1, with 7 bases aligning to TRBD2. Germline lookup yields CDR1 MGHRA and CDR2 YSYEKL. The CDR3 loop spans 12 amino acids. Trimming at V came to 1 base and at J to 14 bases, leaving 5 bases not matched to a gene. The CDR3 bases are TGCGCCAGCAGCCAAGTAGGGCGGGGGAAGTTCTTC. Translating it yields CASSQVGRGKFF.

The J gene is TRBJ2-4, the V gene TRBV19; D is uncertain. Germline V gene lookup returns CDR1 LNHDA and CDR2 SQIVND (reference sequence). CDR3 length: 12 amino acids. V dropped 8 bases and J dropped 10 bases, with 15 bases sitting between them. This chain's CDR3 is CASGSKARIQYF. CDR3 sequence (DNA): TGTGCCAGTGGTAGCAAAGCACGGATTCAGTACTTC.

Here the CDR3 reads CASSPPGQINTEAFF. The CDR3, as DNA: TGTGCCAGCAGTCCTCCGGGACAGATAAACACTGAAGCTTTCTTT. The genes are TRBV6-5 and TRBJ1-1, with 7 bases lining up with TRBD1. This CDR3 spans 15 amino acids. With 5 bases clipped from V and 2 bases from J, the junction kept 8 bases outside the gene matches. CDR1 is MNHEY and CDR2 is SVGAGI in the germline V gene.

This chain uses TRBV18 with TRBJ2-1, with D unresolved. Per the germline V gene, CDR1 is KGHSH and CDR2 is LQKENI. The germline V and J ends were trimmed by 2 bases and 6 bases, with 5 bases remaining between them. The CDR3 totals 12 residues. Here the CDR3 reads CASSPAVNEQFF. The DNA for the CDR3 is TGTGCCAGCTCACCAGCGGTCAATGAGCAGTTCTTC.

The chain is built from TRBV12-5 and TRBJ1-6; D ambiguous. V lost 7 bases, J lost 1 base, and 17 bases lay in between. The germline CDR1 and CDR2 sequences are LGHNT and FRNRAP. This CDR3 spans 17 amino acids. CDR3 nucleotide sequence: TGTGCTAGTGTTACATGGCGGTTACTGTCCTATAATTCACCCCTCCACTTT. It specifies CASVTWRLLSYNSPLHF.

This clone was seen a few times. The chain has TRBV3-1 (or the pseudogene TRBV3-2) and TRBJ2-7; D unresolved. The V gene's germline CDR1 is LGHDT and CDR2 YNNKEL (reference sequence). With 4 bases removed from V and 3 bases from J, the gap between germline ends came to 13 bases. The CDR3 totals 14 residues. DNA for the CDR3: TGTGCCAGCAGCCCAGCGAGTGAAGTCTACGAGCAGTACTTC. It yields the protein CASSPASEVYEQYF.

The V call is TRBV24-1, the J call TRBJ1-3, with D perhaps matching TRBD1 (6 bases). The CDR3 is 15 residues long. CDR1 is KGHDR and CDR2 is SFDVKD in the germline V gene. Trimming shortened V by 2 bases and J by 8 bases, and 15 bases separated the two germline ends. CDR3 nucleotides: TGTGCCACCAGTGATTCACGGGACATAACGGACACCATATATTTT. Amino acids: CATSDSRDITDTIYF.

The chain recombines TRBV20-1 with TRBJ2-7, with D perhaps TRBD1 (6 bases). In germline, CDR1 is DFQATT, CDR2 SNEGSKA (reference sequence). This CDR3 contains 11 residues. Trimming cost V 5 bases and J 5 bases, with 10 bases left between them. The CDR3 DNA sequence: TGCAGTGCTTACACAGGGAACGAGCAGTACTTC. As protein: CSAYTGNEQYF.

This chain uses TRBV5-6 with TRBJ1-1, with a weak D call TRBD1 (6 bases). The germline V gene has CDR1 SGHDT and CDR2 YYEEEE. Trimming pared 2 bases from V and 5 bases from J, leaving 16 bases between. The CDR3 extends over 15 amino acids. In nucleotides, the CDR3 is TGTGCCAGCAGCTTTCTATTACAGGGACATACTGAAGCTTTCTTT. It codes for CASSFLLQGHTEAFF. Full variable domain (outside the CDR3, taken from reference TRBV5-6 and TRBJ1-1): DAGVTQSPTHLIKTRGQQVTLRCSPKSGHDTVSWYQQALGQGPQFIFQYYEEEERQRGNFPDRFSGHQFPNYSSELNVNALLLGDSALYLCASSFLLQGHTEAFFGQGTRLTVV.

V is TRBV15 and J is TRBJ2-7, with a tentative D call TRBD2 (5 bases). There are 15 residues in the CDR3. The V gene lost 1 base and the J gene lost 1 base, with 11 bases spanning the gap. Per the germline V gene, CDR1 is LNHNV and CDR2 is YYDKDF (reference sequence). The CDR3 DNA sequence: TGTGCCACCAGCAGAGCGGGGTCCGTGTCCTACGAGCAGTACTTC. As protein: CATSRAGSVSYEQYF.

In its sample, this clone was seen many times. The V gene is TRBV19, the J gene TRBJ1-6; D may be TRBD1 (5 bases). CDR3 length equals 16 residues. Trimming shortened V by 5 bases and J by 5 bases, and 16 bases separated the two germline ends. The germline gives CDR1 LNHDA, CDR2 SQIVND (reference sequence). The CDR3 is CASSSLLQGNNSPLHF. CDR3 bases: TGTGCCAGTAGTTCCTTACTCCAGGGAAATAATTCACCCCTCCACTTT.

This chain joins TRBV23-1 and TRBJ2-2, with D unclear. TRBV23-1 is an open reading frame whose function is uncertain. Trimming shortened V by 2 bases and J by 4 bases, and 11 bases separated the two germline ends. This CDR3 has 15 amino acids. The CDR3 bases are TGCGCCAGCAGTCAAGCTGGGCCTTCCACCGGGGAGCTGTTTTTT. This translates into CASSQAGPSTGELFF.

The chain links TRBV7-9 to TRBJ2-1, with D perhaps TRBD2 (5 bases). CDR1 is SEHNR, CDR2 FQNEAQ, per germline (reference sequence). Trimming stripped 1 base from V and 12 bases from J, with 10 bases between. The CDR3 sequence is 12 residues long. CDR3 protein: CASSLERGRQFF. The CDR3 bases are TGTGCCAGCAGCTTAGAACGGGGAAGGCAGTTCTTC.

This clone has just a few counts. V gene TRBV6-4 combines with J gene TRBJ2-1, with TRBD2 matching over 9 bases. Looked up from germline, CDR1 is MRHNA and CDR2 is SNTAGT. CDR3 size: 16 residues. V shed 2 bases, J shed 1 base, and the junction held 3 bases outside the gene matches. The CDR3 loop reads CASSDPAGGSYNEQFF. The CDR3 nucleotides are TGTGCCAGCAGTGACCCGGCGGGAGGGTCCTACAATGAGCAGTTCTTC.

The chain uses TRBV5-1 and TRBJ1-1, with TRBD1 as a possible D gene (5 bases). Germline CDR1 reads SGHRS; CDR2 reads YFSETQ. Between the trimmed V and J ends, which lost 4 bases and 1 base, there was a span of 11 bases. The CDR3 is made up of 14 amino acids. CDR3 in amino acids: CASSPDITNTEAFF. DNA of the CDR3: TGCGCCAGCAGCCCGGACATTACGAACACTGAAGCTTTCTTT. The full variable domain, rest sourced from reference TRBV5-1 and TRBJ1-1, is KAGVTQTPRYLIKTRGQQVTLSCSPISGHRSVSWYQQTPGQGLQFLFEYFSETQRNKGNFPGRFSGRQFSNSRSEMNVSTLELGDSALYLCASSPDITNTEAFFGQGTRLTVV.

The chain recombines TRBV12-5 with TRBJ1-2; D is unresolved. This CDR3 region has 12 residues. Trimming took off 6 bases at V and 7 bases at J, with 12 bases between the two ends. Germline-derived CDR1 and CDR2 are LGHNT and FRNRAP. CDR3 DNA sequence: TGTGCTAGTGGGGAGGAAGGCCTTGGCTACACCTTC. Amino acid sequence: CASGEEGLGYTF. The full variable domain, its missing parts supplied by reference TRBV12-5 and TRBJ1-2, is DARVTQTPRHKVTEMGQEVTMRCQPILGHNTVFWYRQTMMQGLELLAYFRNRAPLDDSGMPKDRFSAEMPDATLATLKIQPSEPRDSAVYFCASGEEGLGYTFGSGTRLTVV.

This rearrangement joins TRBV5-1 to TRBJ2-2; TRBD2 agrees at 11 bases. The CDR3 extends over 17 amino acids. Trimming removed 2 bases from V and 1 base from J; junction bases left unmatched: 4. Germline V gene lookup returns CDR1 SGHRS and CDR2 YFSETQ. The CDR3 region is CASSLLAGEGNTGELFF. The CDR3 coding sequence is TGCGCCAGCAGCTTACTAGCGGGAGAGGGGAACACCGGGGAGCTGTTTTTT. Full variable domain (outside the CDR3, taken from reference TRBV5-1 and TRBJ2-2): KAGVTQTPRYLIKTRGQQVTLSCSPISGHRSVSWYQQTPGQGLQFLFEYFSETQRNKGNFPGRFSGRQFSNSRSEMNVSTLELGDSALYLCASSLLAGEGNTGELFFGEGSRLTVL.

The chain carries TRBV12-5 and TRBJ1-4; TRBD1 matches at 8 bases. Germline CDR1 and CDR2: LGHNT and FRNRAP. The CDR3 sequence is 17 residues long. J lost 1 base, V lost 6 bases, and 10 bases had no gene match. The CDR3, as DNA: TGTGCTAGTGGCCCCACACCTGGGACAGGAACTAATGAAAAACTGTTTTTT. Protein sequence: CASGPTPGTGTNEKLFF.

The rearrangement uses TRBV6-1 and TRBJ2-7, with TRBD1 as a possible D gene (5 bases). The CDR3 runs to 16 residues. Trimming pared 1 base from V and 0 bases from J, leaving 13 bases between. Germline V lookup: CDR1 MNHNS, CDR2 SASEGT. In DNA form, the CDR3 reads TGTGCCAGCAGTGAAGTAGGGCAGGGAAGCTCCTACGAGCAGTACTTC. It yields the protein CASSEVGQGSSYEQYF.

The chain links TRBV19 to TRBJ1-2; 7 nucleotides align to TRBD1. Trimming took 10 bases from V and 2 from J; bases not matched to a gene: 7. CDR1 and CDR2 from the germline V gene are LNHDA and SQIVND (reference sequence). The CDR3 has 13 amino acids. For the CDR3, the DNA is TGTGCCACATCAGGACAGGCCAACTATGGCTACACCTTC. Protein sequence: CATSGQANYGYTF. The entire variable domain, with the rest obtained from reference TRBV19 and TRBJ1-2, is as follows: DGGITQSPKYLFRKEGQNVTLSCEQNLNHDAMYWYRQDPGQGLRLIYYSQIVNDFQKGDIAEGYSVSREKKESFPLTVTSAQKNPTAFYLCATSGQANYGYTFGSGTRLTVV.

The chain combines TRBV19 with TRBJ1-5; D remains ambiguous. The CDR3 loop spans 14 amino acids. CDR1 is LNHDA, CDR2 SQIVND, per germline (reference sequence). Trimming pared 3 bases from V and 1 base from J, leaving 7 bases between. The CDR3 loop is CASSIGLSNQPQHF. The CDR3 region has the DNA TGTGCCAGTAGTATTGGTCTAAGCAATCAGCCCCAGCATTTT.

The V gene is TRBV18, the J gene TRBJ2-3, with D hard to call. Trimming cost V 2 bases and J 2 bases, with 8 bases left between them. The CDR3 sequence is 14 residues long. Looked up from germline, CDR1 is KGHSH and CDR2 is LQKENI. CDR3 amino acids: CASSPTHTTDTQYF. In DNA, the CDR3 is TGTGCCAGCTCACCAACTCATACCACAGATACGCAGTATTTT. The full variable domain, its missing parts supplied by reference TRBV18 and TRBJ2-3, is NAGVMQNPRHLVRRRGQEARLRCSPMKGHSHVYWYRQLPEEGLKFMVYLQKENIIDESGMPKERFSAEFPKEGPSILRIQQVVRGDSAAYFCASSPTHTTDTQYFGPGTRLTVL.

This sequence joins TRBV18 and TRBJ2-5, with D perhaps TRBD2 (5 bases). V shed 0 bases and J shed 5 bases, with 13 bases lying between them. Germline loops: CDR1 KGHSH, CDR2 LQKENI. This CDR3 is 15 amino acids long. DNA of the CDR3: TGTGCCAGCTCACCACCGCAGCCCTCGGGGGAGACCCAGTACTTC. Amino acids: CASSPPQPSGETQYF.

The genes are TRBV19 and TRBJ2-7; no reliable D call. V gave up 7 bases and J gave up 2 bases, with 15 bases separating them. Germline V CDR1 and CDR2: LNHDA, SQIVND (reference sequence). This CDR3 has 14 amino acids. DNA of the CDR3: TGTGCCAGTAAATCCCAAGTCGGAGCCTACGAGCAGTACTTC. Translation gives CASKSQVGAYEQYF.

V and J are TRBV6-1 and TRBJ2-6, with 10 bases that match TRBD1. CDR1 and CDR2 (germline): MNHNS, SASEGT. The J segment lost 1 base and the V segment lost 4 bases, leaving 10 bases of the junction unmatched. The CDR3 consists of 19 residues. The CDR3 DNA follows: TGTGCCAGCAGTGTTGTACCGGGACAGGGGTCTTCTGGGGCCAACGTCCTGACTTTC. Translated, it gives CASSVVPGQGSSGANVLTF.

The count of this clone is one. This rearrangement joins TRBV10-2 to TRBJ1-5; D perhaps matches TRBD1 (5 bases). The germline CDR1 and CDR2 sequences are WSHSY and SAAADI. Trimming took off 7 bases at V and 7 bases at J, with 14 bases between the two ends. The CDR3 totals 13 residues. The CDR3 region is CASKSGYGQPQHF. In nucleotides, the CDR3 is TGCGCCAGCAAGTCAGGGTACGGCCAGCCCCAGCATTTT.